The subject of this entry is one T cell receptor beta chain. The antigen remains undetermined. These data originate in a study of cytomegalovirus exposure and HLA in healthy donors. 60 Vbeta and 13 Jbeta primers were used in PCR. Method: immunoSEQ multiplex PCR; TCRdb's copy keeps in-frame clones and lacks some. The repertoire holds some 150,000 clones, with approximately 80% as singletons. General study points: It was assumed in the presence/absence analyses that sequencing depth was roughly uniform across donors. Researchers reported from a later analysis that most CMV-associated TCR beta chains appeared HLA-restricted. In an earlier analysis, productive rearrangement rates for most beta V segments clustered near 87% or 30%.

Sequencing was carried out using PBMCs. The receptor comes from a woman under 30 in good health and CMV-seronegative.

The CDR3 spells CAWGTGVNEKLFF. In DNA, the CDR3 is TGTGCCTGGGGGACAGGGGTTAATGAAAAACTGTTTTTT. The chain employs TRBV30 and TRBJ1-4; 10 bases are shared with TRBD1. CDR3 size: 13 residues. The V gene's germline CDR1 is GTSNPN and CDR2 SVGIG (reference sequence). With 5 bases clipped from V and 4 bases from J, the junction kept 1 base outside the gene matches. Looking up the rest from reference TRBV30 and TRBJ1-4 gives the full variable domain: SQTIHQWPATLVQPVGSPLSLECTVEGTSNPNLYWYRQAAGRGLQLLFYSVGIGQISSEVPQNLSASRPQDRQFILSSKKLLLSDSGFYLCAWGTGVNEKLFFGSGTQLSVL.